The T cell receptor (beta chain) under discussion was sequenced for a study of shared clonotypes between healthy human individuals. Generated by immunoSEQ multiplex PCR, the TCRdb table keeps only in-frame clones and is missing some. Altogether a few million clones are present, approximately 92% being singletons, with the ten largest covering roughly 0.13%. With 6 bases removed from V and 5 bases from J, the gap between germline ends came to 13 bases. Germline values: CDR1 KGHSH, CDR2 LQKENI. CDR3 length equals 14 residues. Sequenced input: naive CD4+ T cells sorted from blood. Subset described: CD45RA+ positively selected. V usage is TRBV18 and J usage is TRBJ2-2; D gene ambiguous. This TCR was recovered from a man aged 18 to 29 in good health. CDR3 region: CASSPIRETGELFF. CDR3 nucleotides: TGTGCCAGCTCTCCGATACGAGAGACCGGGGAGCTGTTTTTT.